This is a list of T cell receptor beta chains from one sample in a study of T cell responses to AZD1222 COVID-19 vaccine. Measured with immunoSEQ multiplex PCR; TCRdb has only the in-frame clones, and not every one. The table shows 95,000 to 150,000 clones, with approximately 88% occurring only once. Sequencing used peripheral blood, obtained on day 0 of AZD1222 vaccination. These receptors were obtained from an adult in good health. Each CDR3 is given with its conserved first and last residue. Each record gives: clone size, J gene, D gene, V gene, CDR3 DNA, CDR3 protein. The D gene is left open where the match is weak. Clone sizes are given selectively: once, few, many, or a class where the clone is expanded.

>.|TRBJ2-5|.|TRBV11-2
TGTGCCAGCAGCTTAGGGACTACAGGGGAGACCCAGTACTTC
CASSLGTTGETQYF
>.|TRBJ2-5|.|TRBV19
TGTGCCAGTAGTATCCAGATCCAAGAGACCCAGTACTTC
CASSIQIQETQYF
>.|TRBJ2-1|.|TRBV7-2
TGTGCCAGCAGCTTAGTTGGGCTCGGGGGCAATGAGCAGTTCTTC
CASSLVGLGGNEQFF
>.|TRBJ2-3|TRBD2|TRBV19
TGTGCCAGTAGTATTAAAGGACTAGCGGGGGCTGTCACAGATACGCAGTATTTT
CASSIKGLAGAVTDTQYF
>.|TRBJ2-5|TRBD2|TRBV5-1
TGCGCCAGCAGCTTGGCACTAGCGGGGCAAGAGACCCAGTACTTC
CASSLALAGQETQYF
>.|TRBJ2-7|.|TRBV5-1
TGCGCCAGCAGCAGCACCCCCGGCGCGAGGTCCTACGAGCAGTACTTC
CASSSTPGARSYEQYF
>.|TRBJ1-1|.|TRBV5-4
TGTGCCAGCAGCTTGGGGGACAACACTGAAGCTTTCTTT
CASSLGDNTEAFF
>.|TRBJ2-3|.|TRBV9
TGTGCCAGCAGTTCGGAAACAGGAGATACGCAGTATTTT
CASSSETGDTQYF
>once|TRBJ1-2|.|TRBV19
TGTGCCAGTAGGACGGGTCTGACGCCTGGCTACACCTTC
CASRTGLTPGYTF
>.|TRBJ2-7|TRBD2|TRBV5-6
TGTGCCAGCAGCCCGGACCCTAGCGGGAGGGACTACGAGCAGTACTTC
CASSPDPSGRDYEQYF
>.|TRBJ2-1|TRBD2|TRBV10-3
TGTGCCATCAGTGAAAACCTAGCGGGAGCACGGGGTGAGCAGTTCTTC
CAISENLAGARGEQFF
>.|TRBJ1-5|.|TRBV19
TGTGCCAGTAATCTAGGGGGACCTAGCAATCAGCCCCAGCATTTT
CASNLGGPSNQPQHF
>.|TRBJ2-1|TRBD2|TRBV7-9
TGTGCCAGCAGCTTAGACACTAGCGGTGTTGAGCAGTTCTTC
CASSLDTSGVEQFF
>.|TRBJ2-7|TRBD1|TRBV19
TGTGCCAGTAGCTTTGTCGGGACAGGGGTTGAGCAGTACTTC
CASSFVGTGVEQYF